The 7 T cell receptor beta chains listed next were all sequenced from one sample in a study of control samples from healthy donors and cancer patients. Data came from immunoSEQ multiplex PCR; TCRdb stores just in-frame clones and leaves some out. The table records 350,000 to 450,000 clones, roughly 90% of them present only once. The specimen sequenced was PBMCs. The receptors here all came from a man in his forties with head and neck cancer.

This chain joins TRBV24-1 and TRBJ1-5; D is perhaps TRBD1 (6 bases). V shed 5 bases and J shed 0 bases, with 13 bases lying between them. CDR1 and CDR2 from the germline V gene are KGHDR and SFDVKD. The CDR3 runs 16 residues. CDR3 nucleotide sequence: TGTGCCACCAGTGGAGGGCACAGGGTTAGCAATCAGCCCCAGCATTTT. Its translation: CATSGGHRVSNQPQHF.

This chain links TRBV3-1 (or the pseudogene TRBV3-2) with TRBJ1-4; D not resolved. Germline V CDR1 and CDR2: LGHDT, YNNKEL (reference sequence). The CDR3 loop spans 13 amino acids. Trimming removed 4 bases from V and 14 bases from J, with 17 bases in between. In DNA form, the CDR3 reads TGTGCCAGCAGCCCAGAGCCTGGCGGAGGGCTGTTTTTT. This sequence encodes CASSPEPGGGLFF.

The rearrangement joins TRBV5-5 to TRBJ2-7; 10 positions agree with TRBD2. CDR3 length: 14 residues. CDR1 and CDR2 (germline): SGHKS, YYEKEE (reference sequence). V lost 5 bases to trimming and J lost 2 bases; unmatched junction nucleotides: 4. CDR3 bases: TGTGCCAGCAGTTTTACTAGCGGGGCCTACGAGCAGTACTTC. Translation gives CASSFTSGAYEQYF.

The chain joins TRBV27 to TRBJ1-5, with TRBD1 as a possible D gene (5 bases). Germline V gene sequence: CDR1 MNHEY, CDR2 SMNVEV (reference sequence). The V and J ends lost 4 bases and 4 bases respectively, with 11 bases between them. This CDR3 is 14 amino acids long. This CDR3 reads CASSSGHPNQPQHF. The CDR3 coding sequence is TGTGCCAGCAGTTCAGGACACCCAAATCAGCCCCAGCATTTT.

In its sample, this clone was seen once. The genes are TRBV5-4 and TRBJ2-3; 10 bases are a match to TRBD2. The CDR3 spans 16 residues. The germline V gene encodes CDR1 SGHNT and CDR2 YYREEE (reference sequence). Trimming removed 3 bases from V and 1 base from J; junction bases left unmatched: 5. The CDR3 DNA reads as TGTGCCAGCAGCTCCCGACTAGCGGGTGGCACAGATACGCAGTATTTT. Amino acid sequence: CASSSRLAGGTDTQYF.

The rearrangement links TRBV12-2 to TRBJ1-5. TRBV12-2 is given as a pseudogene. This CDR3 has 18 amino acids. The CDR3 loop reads CASRLARTPRAGDQPQHF. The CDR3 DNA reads TGTGCAAGTCGCTTAGCCCGAACCCCTAGAGCGGGCGATCAGCCCCAGCATTTT.

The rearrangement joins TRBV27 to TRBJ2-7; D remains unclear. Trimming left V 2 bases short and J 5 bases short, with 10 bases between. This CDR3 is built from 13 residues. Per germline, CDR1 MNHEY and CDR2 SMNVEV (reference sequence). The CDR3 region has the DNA TGTGCCAGCAGTTTAATGGGTCCCAACGAGCAGTACTTC. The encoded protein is CASSLMGPNEQYF.